Listed here are 9 T cell receptor beta chains from one sample, sequenced in a study of T cell clonotyping in hematopoietic cell transplantation. TCRdb keeps only in-frame clones here, not all; method: immunoSEQ multiplex PCR. The sample has roughly 80,000 clones, roughly 95% seen once. Time point: recipient sample about 28 days before transplant, after cytoreduction. The material was peripheral blood mononuclear cells, obtained before stem cell transplant. All receptors derive from a woman aged 45-65 years with acute myeloid leukemia. Some clones in this sample may be carry-over from other donors' samples.

The chain is built from TRBV19 and TRBJ1-5, with 8 bases lining up with TRBD1. Germline CDR1 reads LNHDA; CDR2 reads SQIVND (reference sequence). The CDR3 contains 15 residues. J gave up 6 bases and V 5 bases, and 9 bases lay outside the gene matches. The CDR3 region is CASSVSGQGGQPQHF. CDR3 nucleotides: TGTGCCAGTAGTGTAAGCGGACAGGGCGGTCAGCCCCAGCATTTT.

This CDR3 is CASSLEAFSNQPQHF. The CDR3 bases are TGTGCCAGCAGTTTGGAGGCGTTTAGCAATCAGCCCCAGCATTTT. The chain joins TRBV27 to TRBJ1-5; no firm D call. CDR1 MNHEY and CDR2 SMNVEV come from the germline V gene (reference sequence). V shed 3 bases and J shed 0 bases, with 9 bases lying between them. The CDR3 contains 15 residues.

The CDR3 here is CASSGLMLEAYSEQFF. The CDR3 DNA is TGTGCCAGCAGTGGCCTGATGTTAGAAGCGTATTCCGAGCAGTTCTTC. V is TRBV2 and J is TRBJ2-1, with D unclear. Per the germline V gene, CDR1 is SNHLY and CDR2 is FYNNEI. V was cut by 4 bases and J by 10 bases, with 23 bases left in between. The CDR3 sequence is 16 residues long.

The V gene is TRBV7-2, the J gene TRBJ1-2; 9 positions match TRBD1. Germline V gene data show CDR1 as SGHTA and CDR2 as FQGNSA. V was pared by 0 bases and J by 8 bases, with 10 bases of the junction left unmatched. This CDR3 spans 16 amino acids. The CDR3 nucleotides are TGTGCCAGCAGCTTAGCGTCCCGGGACAGGGCGCGAGGCTACACCTTC. Translation: CASSLASRDRARGYTF.

The chain is built from TRBV7-2 and TRBJ2-6; D not resolved. The CDR3 spans 17 residues. V was clipped by 2 bases and J by 1 base, with 12 bases between them. Germline V gene data show CDR1 as SGHTA and CDR2 as FQGNSA. This CDR3 reads CASSLTRLRSGANVLTF. CDR3 bases: TGTGCCAGCAGCTTAACAAGGTTGAGGTCTGGGGCCAACGTCCTGACTTTC.

This clone was detected a few times. The CDR3 here is CASSVGAGGSTEAFF. CDR3 in DNA: TGTGCCAGCAGCGTAGGGGCAGGGGGAAGCACTGAAGCTTTCTTT. The rearrangement joins TRBV9 to TRBJ1-1; 7 bases agree with TRBD1. CDR1 is SGDLS, CDR2 YYNGEE, per germline. This CDR3 is built from 15 residues. Trimming removed 0 bases from V and 4 bases from J; junction bases left unmatched: 6.

The chain recombines TRBV27 with TRBJ2-7; TRBD2 might be the D (6 bases). This CDR3 region has 15 residues. Germline V gene lookup returns CDR1 MNHEY and CDR2 SMNVEV (reference sequence). Trimming left V 6 bases short and J 9 bases short, with 24 bases between. CDR3 in amino acids: CASSRPGTLPDGQYF. The CDR3, as DNA: TGTGCCAGCAGCCGCCCCGGGACTCTACCCGACGGGCAGTACTTC.

Written as DNA, the CDR3 is TGTGCCAGCAGCTCAACCCCACGCAGGGGCGATGAAGCTTTCTTT. This translates into CASSSTPRRGDEAFF. V and J are TRBV7-9 and TRBJ1-1; the D gene is possibly TRBD1 (6 bases). The CDR3 spans 15 residues. The V end was cut by 4 bases, the J end by 7 bases, with 19 bases between. Germline V gene lookup returns CDR1 SEHNR and CDR2 FQNEAQ (reference sequence).

The V call is TRBV11-3, the J call TRBJ2-2; D ambiguous. The germline V gene encodes CDR1 SGHNT and CDR2 YENEEA. V lost 2 bases and J lost 3, with 4 bases in between. The CDR3 covers 13 residues. CDR3 region: CASSLRDTGELFF. The CDR3, as DNA: TGTGCCAGCAGCTTAAGGGACACCGGGGAGCTGTTTTTT.